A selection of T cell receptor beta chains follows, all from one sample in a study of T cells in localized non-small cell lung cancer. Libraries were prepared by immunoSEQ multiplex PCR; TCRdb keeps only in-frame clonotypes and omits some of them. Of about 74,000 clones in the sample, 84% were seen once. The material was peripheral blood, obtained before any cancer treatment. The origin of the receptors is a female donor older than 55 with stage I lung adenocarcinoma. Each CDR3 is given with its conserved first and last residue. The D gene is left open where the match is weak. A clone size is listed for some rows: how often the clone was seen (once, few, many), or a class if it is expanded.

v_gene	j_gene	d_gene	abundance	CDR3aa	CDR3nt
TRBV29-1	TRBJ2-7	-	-	CSVVGQRAYEQYF	TGCAGCGTTGTGGGGCAGAGGGCCTACGAGCAGTACTTC
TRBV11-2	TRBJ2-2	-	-	CASSLLAVNTGELFF	TGTGCCAGCAGCTTATTAGCGGTGAACACCGGGGAGCTGTTTTTT
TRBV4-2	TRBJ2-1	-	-	CASSQRTSPNEQFF	TGTGCCAGCAGCCAAAGAACCAGTCCCAATGAGCAGTTCTTC
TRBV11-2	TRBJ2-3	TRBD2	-	CASSGTSGASTDTQYF	TGTGCCAGCAGCGGCACTAGCGGGGCTAGCACAGATACGCAGTATTTT
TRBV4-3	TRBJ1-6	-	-	CASSQAAGLNNSPLHF	TGCGCCAGCAGCCAAGCGGCCGGACTGAATAATTCACCCCTCCACTTT
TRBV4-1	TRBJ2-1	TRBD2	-	CASSRVRGGPYNEQFF	TGCGCCAGCAGCCGCGTCCGGGGGGGCCCCTACAATGAGCAGTTCTTC
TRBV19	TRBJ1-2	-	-	CASRIGQSYGYTF	TGTGCCAGTAGGATAGGACAGAGCTATGGCTACACCTTC
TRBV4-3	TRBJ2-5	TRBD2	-	CASSQGMVGGRAGETQYF	TGCGCCAGCAGCCAAGGAATGGTAGGCGGGAGGGCGGGAGAGACCCAGTACTTC
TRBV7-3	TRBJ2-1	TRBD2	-	CASSPRGAYNEQFF	TGTGCCAGCAGCCCCCGGGGGGCCTACAATGAGCAGTTCTTC
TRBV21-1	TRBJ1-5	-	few	CASSNGRQPQHF	TGTGCCAGCAGCAATGGGCGTCAGCCCCAGCATTTT
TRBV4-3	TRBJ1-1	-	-	CASSHGTNTEAFF	TGCGCCAGCAGCCATGGCACGAACACTGAAGCTTTCTTT
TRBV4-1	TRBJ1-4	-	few	CASSQATAENEKLFF	TGCGCCAGCAGCCAAGCGACGGCAGAGAATGAAAAACTGTTTTTT
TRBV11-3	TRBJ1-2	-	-	CASSLTGEGYGYTF	TGTGCCAGCAGCTTAACCGGGGAGGGCTATGGCTACACCTTC
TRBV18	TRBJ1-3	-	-	CASSRRQPLFYTIYF	TGTGCCAGCTCTCGCAGACAGCCCTTATTCTACACCATATATTTT
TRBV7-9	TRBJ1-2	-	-	CASSLIQFTF	TGTGCCAGCAGCTTAATTCAGTTCACCTTC
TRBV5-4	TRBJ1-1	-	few	CASSLVGGGMNTEAFF	TGTGCCAGCAGCTTGGTTGGGGGAGGGATGAACACTGAAGCTTTCTTT
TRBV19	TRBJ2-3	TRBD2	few	CASSMIGGGNTQYF	TGTGCCAGTAGTATGATCGGGGGGGGGAATACGCAGTATTTT
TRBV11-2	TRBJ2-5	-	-	CASSQGGSETQYF	TGTGCCAGCAGCCAAGGGGGTTCGGAGACCCAGTACTTC
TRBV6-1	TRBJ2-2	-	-	CASSFSGRNTGELFF	TGTGCCAGCAGTTTTTCGGGACGGAACACCGGGGAGCTGTTTTTT
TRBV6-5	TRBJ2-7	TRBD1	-	CASSLFGQVYEQYF	TGTGCCAGCAGCCTTTTCGGACAGGTCTACGAGCAGTACTTC
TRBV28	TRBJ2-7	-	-	CASSPDFGYEQYF	TGTGCCAGCAGTCCGGACTTTGGGTACGAGCAGTACTTC
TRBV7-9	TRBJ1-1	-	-	CASSFPIRGQKNTEAFF	TGTGCCAGCAGCTTCCCAATCCGAGGACAAAAGAACACTGAAGCTTTCTTT
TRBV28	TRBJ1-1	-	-	CASSRTPGIEAFF	TGTGCCAGCAGTCGGACCCCAGGGATTGAAGCTTTCTTT
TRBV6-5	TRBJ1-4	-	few	CASSYAATAHEKLFF	TGTGCCAGCAGTTATGCGGCCACAGCCCACGAAAAACTGTTTTTT
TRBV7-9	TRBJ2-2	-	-	CASSWNSGTRNTGELFF	TGTGCCAGCAGCTGGAACTCCGGGACACGGAACACCGGGGAGCTGTTTTTT
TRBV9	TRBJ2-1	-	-	CASSVGGSRDNEQFF	TGTGCCAGCAGCGTAGGGGGTAGTCGTGATAATGAGCAGTTCTTC
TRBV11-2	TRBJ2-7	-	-	CASSLSGRSYEQYF	TGTGCCAGCAGCTTATCCGGCCGATCCTACGAGCAGTACTTC
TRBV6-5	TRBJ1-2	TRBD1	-	CASSPGQGVYGYTF	TGTGCCAGCAGTCCAGGGCAGGGGGTCTATGGCTACACCTTC
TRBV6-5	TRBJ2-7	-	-	CASSEQTTHYEQYF	TGTGCCAGCAGTGAGCAGACAACCCACTACGAGCAGTACTTC
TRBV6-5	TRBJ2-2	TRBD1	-	CASSYSQGAGELFF	TGTGCCAGCAGTTACTCCCAGGGGGCCGGGGAGCTGTTTTTT
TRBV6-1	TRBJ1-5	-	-	CASSVRPLNSNQPQHF	TGTGCCAGCAGTGTCAGGCCTCTGAATAGCAATCAGCCCCAGCATTTT
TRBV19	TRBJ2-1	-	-	CASIGLGKAERNEQFF	TGTGCCAGTATTGGGTTAGGGAAGGCCGAACGAAATGAGCAGTTCTTC
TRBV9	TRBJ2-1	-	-	CASSLSDTPQFF	TGTGCCAGCAGCCTCTCTGACACCCCGCAGTTCTTC
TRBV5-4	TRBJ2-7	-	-	CASSYLARLDYEQYF	TGTGCCAGCAGCTATTTGGCCCGGCTTGACTACGAGCAGTACTTC
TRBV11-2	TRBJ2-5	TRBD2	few	CASSFPAGGLGTGETQYF	TGTGCCAGCAGCTTCCCAGCGGGGGGGCTTGGGACTGGAGAGACCCAGTACTTC
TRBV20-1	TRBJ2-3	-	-	CSARVADTQYF	TGCAGTGCTAGAGTCGCAGATACGCAGTATTTT
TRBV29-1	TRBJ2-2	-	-	CSVDWGAVGELFF	TGCAGCGTTGATTGGGGGGCGGTCGGGGAGCTGTTTTTT
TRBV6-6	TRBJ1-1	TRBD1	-	CASSYPRTGFTEAFF	TGTGCCAGCAGTTACCCCCGGACAGGCTTCACTGAAGCTTTCTTT
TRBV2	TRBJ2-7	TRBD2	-	CASRSSGNEQYF	TGTGCCAGCAGGAGCAGCGGGAACGAGCAGTACTTC
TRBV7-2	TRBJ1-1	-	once	CAVGSYTEAFF	TGTGCCGTCGGGTCGTACACTGAAGCTTTCTTT
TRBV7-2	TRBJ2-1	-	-	CASSTRTSEQFF	TGTGCCAGCAGCACCAGGACAAGTGAGCAGTTCTTC
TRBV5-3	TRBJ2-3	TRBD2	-	CARSPRTSGGAFCTDTQYF	TGTGCCAGAAGCCCCCGGACTAGCGGGGGGGCTTTTTGCACAGATACGCAGTATTTT
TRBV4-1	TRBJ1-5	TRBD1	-	CASSQEGTGGNQPQHF	TGCGCCAGCAGCCAAGAAGGGACAGGAGGAAATCAGCCCCAGCATTTT
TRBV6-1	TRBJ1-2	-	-	CASSDFELNYGYTF	TGTGCCAGCAGTGATTTTGAGTTAAACTATGGCTACACCTTC
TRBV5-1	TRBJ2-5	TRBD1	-	CASSFGLVTGEPETQYF	TGCGCCAGCAGCTTTGGCCTAGTGACAGGGGAGCCGGAGACCCAGTACTTC
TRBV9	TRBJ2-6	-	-	CASSVGRRISGANVLTF	TGTGCCAGCAGCGTTGGCCGAAGAATTTCTGGGGCCAACGTCCTGACTTTC
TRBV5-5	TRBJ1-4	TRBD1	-	CASSPGDRAGEKLFF	TGTGCCAGCAGCCCCGGGGACAGGGCGGGCGAAAAACTGTTTTTT
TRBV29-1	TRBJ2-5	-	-	CSVGARGPQETQYF	TGCAGCGTTGGGGCGCGGGGGCCCCAAGAGACCCAGTACTTC
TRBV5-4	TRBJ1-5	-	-	CASSSYADSYSNQPQHF	TGTGCCAGCAGCTCTTACGCGGACAGTTATAGCAATCAGCCCCAGCATTTT
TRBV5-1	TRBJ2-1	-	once	CASSTTDSPYNEQFF	TGCGCCAGCAGTACTACGGACAGCCCATACAATGAGCAGTTCTTC
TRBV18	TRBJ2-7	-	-	CASSRSGGNEQYF	TGTGCCAGCTCCCGCAGTGGGGGGAACGAGCAGTACTTC
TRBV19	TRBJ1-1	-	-	CASSIQFNTEAFF	TGTGCCAGTAGTATTCAGTTTAACACTGAAGCTTTCTTT
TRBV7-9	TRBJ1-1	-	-	CASSLMEDTEAFF	TGTGCCAGCAGCTTAATGGAGGACACTGAAGCTTTCTTT
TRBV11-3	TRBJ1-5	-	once	CASSLGDQPQHF	TGTGCCAGCAGCTTGGGGGATCAGCCCCAGCATTTT
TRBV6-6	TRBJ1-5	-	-	CASSYGGAGQPQHF	TGTGCCAGCAGTTACGGGGGGGCAGGGCAGCCCCAGCATTTT
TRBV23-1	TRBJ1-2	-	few	CASSQYDYGYTF	TGCGCCAGCAGTCAATATGACTATGGCTACACCTTC
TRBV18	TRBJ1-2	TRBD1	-	CASSRQGYYGYTF	TGTGCCAGCTCACGACAGGGCTACTATGGCTACACCTTC
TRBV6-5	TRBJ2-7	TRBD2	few	CASSSWGTSEYEQYF	TGTGCCAGCAGTTCGTGGGGGACTAGCGAGTACGAGCAGTACTTC
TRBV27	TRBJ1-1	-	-	CASSQTGGTEAFF	TGTGCCAGCAGTCAGACAGGCGGGACTGAAGCTTTCTTT
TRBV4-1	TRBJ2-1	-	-	CASSQAGRWAYNEQFF	TGCGCCAGCAGCCAAGCTGGGCGTTGGGCCTACAATGAGCAGTTCTTC